These 32 T cell receptor beta chains came from one sample sequenced in a study of blood T cells in healthy people across ages (dated by TCRdb to between 2015 and 2016). The receptor library was made with 5' RACE. The sequencer listed for this sample is Illumina HiSeq 2500. A second roughly 6 to 11 cycle PCR used a sample-barcoded 5' primer and a J-beta primer mix. In TCRdb, the public reads were trimmed at Q25 with fastp and aligned with MiXCR, with productive beta chains retained. Under each unique CDR3 protein, matching rows form one entry showing the most common genes and DNA. Across this sample there are 1.5 million to 2 million distinct CDR3 sequences, with about 50% seen only once. The biggest ten clones account for 2.1% of the sample. The sequenced sample was blood. Receptor source: a woman between 35 and 50 years old in good health.

This clonotype appeared a few times. Written as DNA, the CDR3 is TGTGCCAGCAGCCAAGATGACGTCGGTAGCGGGGCCCCAGATACGCAGTATTTT. This codes for CASSQDDVGSGAPDTQYF. J is TRBJ2-3 and V is TRBV4-2; the match to TRBD2 covers 8 bases. The germline V gene encodes CDR1 LGHNA and CDR2 YNFKEQ. The CDR3 is 18 amino acids. Germline trimming cut 0 bases from V and 4 bases from J; bases unmatched to any gene: 12.

The chain is built from TRBV27 and TRBJ2-1; 7 nucleotides agree with TRBD2. CDR3 length: 17 residues. Germline CDR1 MNHEY, CDR2 SMNVEV (reference sequence). V was pared by 1 base and J by 3 bases, with 9 bases of the junction left unmatched. The CDR3 sequence: CASSLWSGGSFYNEQFF. The DNA of the CDR3 is TGTGCCAGCAGTTTATGGTCGGGGGGTAGTTTCTACAATGAGCAGTTCTTC.

The chain joins TRBV6-5 to TRBJ2-4, with 9 nucleotides matching TRBD2. The J call may be wrong; the DNA end is better matched by TRBJ2-5. Germline CDR1 MNHEY, CDR2 SVGAGI. CDR3 length: 13 residues. The CDR3 bases are TGTGCCAGCACTAGGACTAGCGCAGAGACCCAGTACTTC. Its translation: CASTRTSAETQYF.

The chain uses TRBV5-1 and TRBJ2-7, with TRBD1 matching over 9 bases. Per germline, CDR1 SGHRS and CDR2 YFSETQ. This CDR3 region has 18 residues. The junction had 18 bases not matched to a gene; V was cut back by 4 bases and J by 4 bases. CDR3 protein: CASSQTIGRLTGGYEQYF. The CDR3, as DNA: TGCGCCAGCAGCCAGACAATTGGGCGACTGACAGGGGGATACGAGCAGTACTTC.

This chain uses TRBV10-3 with TRBJ2-4; D gene uncertain. The V end lost 10 bases, the J end lost 2 bases, and 18 bases lay between the germline ends. The CDR3 runs 15 residues. The germline V gene encodes CDR1 ENHRY and CDR2 SYGVKD. The CDR3 reads CATGESGYSKNIQYF. The CDR3 bases are TGTGCCACCGGTGAGTCGGGTTACTCCAAAAACATTCAGTACTTC.

This clonotype was seen only a few times. The V gene is TRBV2, the J gene TRBJ2-3; TRBD1 matches 7 bases. The CDR3 runs to 15 residues. The germline gives CDR1 SNHLY, CDR2 FYNNEI. The V gene end was trimmed by 5 bases and the J gene end by 5 bases; junction bases not matched to a gene: 10. The CDR3 region is CASSREGGVGDTQYF. CDR3 nucleotide sequence: TGTGCCAGCAGTCGCGAAGGGGGCGTAGGAGATACGCAGTATTTT.

The chain recombines TRBV12-3 or TRBV12-4 with TRBJ2-5, with 10 bases lining up with TRBD2. The CDR3 loop spans 15 amino acids. The V and J ends lost 6 bases and 4 bases, in that order; junction bases with no gene match: 8. CDR3 amino acids: CASRPSGGVRETQYF. The CDR3 nucleotides read TGTGCCAGCAGACCAAGCGGGGGGGTTAGAGAGACCCAGTACTTC.

This sequence joins TRBV4-1 and TRBJ2-1; 9 bases line up with TRBD2. CDR1 and CDR2 from the germline V gene are MGHRA and YSYEKL. The CDR3 runs to 15 residues. The V gene end was trimmed by 1 base and the J gene end by 9 bases; junction bases not matched to a gene: 7. The CDR3 region has the DNA TGCGCCAGCAGCCAAGTCCTAGCGGGGCAGGGTGAGCAGTTCTTC. Translated: CASSQVLAGQGEQFF.

The chain is built from TRBV14 and TRBJ2-7; the D gene could be TRBD1 or TRBD2 (5 bases each). The V and J ends lost 1 base and 10 bases respectively, with 8 bases between them. There are 11 residues in the CDR3. From germline, CDR1 is SGHDN and CDR2 FVKESK. The CDR3 reads CASSQGGPQYF. The DNA of the CDR3 is TGTGCCAGCAGCCAAGGGGGACCACAGTACTTC.

The chain joins TRBV14 to TRBJ1-4; tentative D call: TRBD1 (6 bases). The CDR3 runs 15 residues. CDR1 and CDR2 (germline): SGHDN, FVKESK. Trimming left V 5 bases short and J 4 bases short, with 14 bases between. The CDR3, as DNA: TGTGCCAGCAGCGCAACAGGGCTGATTAATGAAAAACTGTTTTTT. It translates to CASSATGLINEKLFF. Full variable domain (outside the CDR3, taken from reference TRBV14 and TRBJ1-4): EAGVTQFPSHSVIEKGQTVTLRCDPISGHDNLYWYRRVMGKEIKFLLHFVKESKQDESGMPNNRFLAERTGGTYSTLKVQPAELEDSGVYFCASSATGLINEKLFFGSGTQLSVL.

V usage is TRBV4-3 and J usage is TRBJ2-7; 8 nucleotides align to TRBD2. The CDR3 length is 16 residues. Losses at the gene ends were 2 bases for V and 2 bases for J; bases not matched to a gene: 8. Looked up from germline, CDR1 is LGHNA and CDR2 is YSLEER. CDR3 in DNA: TGCGCCAGCAGCCAACCCCCCGGACTAGCCGCCTACGAGCAGTACTTC. Its translation: CASSQPPGLAAYEQYF.

This clonotype has only a few counts. V is TRBV5-6 and J is TRBJ2-1; D might be TRBD1 (6 bases). Trimming shortened V by 4 bases and J by 0 bases, and 14 bases separated the two germline ends. CDR3 length: 16 residues. Germline V gene data show CDR1 as SGHDT and CDR2 as YYEEEE. The DNA of the CDR3 is TGTGCCAGCAGCCCGACAGGTGCCAGCTCCTACAATGAGCAGTTCTTC. It is translated as CASSPTGASSYNEQFF.

The chain uses TRBV7-3 and TRBJ2-1; 8 bases map to TRBD1. The CDR3 covers 16 residues. After removal of 0 bases from V and 1 base from J, the junction contained 2 bases not matched to a gene. The germline V gene encodes CDR1 SGHTA and CDR2 FQGTGA. The CDR3 here is CASSLTRTGSYNEQFF. Written as DNA, the CDR3 is TGTGCCAGCAGCTTAACCCGGACAGGGTCCTACAATGAGCAGTTCTTC. The variable domain in full, completed from reference TRBV7-3 and TRBJ2-1, reads GAGVSQTPSNKVTEKGKYVELRCDPISGHTALYWYRQSLGQGPEFLIYFQGTGAADDSGLPNDRFFAVRPEGSVSTLKIQRTERGDSAVYLCASSLTRTGSYNEQFFGPGTRLTVL.

This clonotype was counted only a few times. This chain's CDR3 is CASSPRTLGGQETQYF. Here the CDR3 DNA reads TGTGCCAGCAGCCCCCGGACACTGGGGGGCCAAGAGACCCAGTACTTC. This chain links TRBV7-2 with TRBJ2-5, with a possible D match to TRBD2 (6 bases). CDR3 length: 16 residues. CDR1 is SGHTA and CDR2 is FQGNSA in the germline V gene. V lost 5 bases and J 1 base, leaving 17 bases between the germline ends.

The chain combines TRBV6-5 with TRBJ2-1, with D perhaps matching TRBD1 (5 bases). The V gene lost 6 bases and the J gene lost 6 bases, with 15 bases spanning the gap. Germline V gives CDR1 MNHEY, CDR2 SVGAGI. The CDR3 is 14 residues long. For the CDR3, the DNA is TGTGCCAGCAGCCGGACAATGGGCCCCAATGAGCAGTTCTTC. It is translated as CASSRTMGPNEQFF.

This chain joins TRBV15 and TRBJ2-3, with 8 bases that match TRBD1. Germline trimming cut 2 bases from V and 0 bases from J; bases unmatched to any gene: 13. The germline gives CDR1 LNHNV, CDR2 YYDKDF (reference sequence). This CDR3 region has 19 residues. For the CDR3, the DNA is TGTGCCACCAGCAGACCTCCGGGACAGGCCCATTGGAGCACAGATACGCAGTATTTT. Its translation is CATSRPPGQAHWSTDTQYF.

The J gene is TRBJ1-2, the V gene TRBV7-9; D is unresolved. There are 15 residues in the CDR3. The V and J ends lost 3 bases and 6 bases respectively, with 17 bases between them. Germline assignment: CDR1 SEHNR and CDR2 FQNEAQ (reference sequence). Here the CDR3 reads CASSFSLLDRDGYTF. CDR3 coding DNA: TGTGCCAGCAGCTTTTCCCTCCTTGACCGGGATGGCTACACCTTC.

This CDR3 is CASSLIGQSIYGYTF. CDR3 sequence (DNA): TGTGCCAGCAGCTTAATAGGACAGTCAATTTATGGCTACACCTTC. V usage is TRBV13 and J usage is TRBJ1-2, with D maybe TRBD1 (6 bases). V lost 2 bases and J lost 5, with 15 bases in between. Germline V gives CDR1 PRHDT, CDR2 FYEKMQ (reference sequence). The CDR3 contains 15 residues.

This chain uses TRBV27 with TRBJ2-1; D could derive from TRBD1 or TRBD2 (6 bases each). Trimming took off 3 bases at V and 6 bases at J, with 15 bases between the two ends. The CDR3 contains 15 residues. The germline V gene has CDR1 MNHEY and CDR2 SMNVEV (reference sequence). The CDR3 reads CASSFAGGGFNEQFF. In DNA, the CDR3 is TGTGCCAGCAGTTTTGCCGGGGGCGGGTTCAATGAGCAGTTCTTC.

The chain is built from TRBV11-2 and TRBJ2-5; possible D gene TRBD2, 6 bases. The J call may be wrong; the DNA end is better matched by TRBJ2-7. The CDR3 covers 15 residues. Germline V gives CDR1 SGHAT, CDR2 FQNNGV. The CDR3 bases are TGTGCCAGCAGTCAAAGCGGGTCCAGCTCCTACGAGCAGTACTTC. It encodes CASSQSGSSSYEQYF.

CDR3 residues: CSASREEETQYF. In DNA, the CDR3 is TGCAGTGCTAGTAGGGAGGAAGAGACCCAGTACTTC. V and J are TRBV20-1 and TRBJ2-5, with D possibly matching TRBD2 (6 bases). CDR3 length: 12 amino acids. Germline assignment: CDR1 DFQATT and CDR2 SNEGSKA (reference sequence). V dropped 3 bases and J dropped 3 bases, with 8 bases sitting between them.

The chain recombines TRBV4-1 with TRBJ2-5, with D possibly being TRBD1 (5 bases). Trimming removed 4 bases at V and 4 bases at J, with 16 bases between. This CDR3 contains 15 residues. The germline gives CDR1 MGHRA, CDR2 YSYEKL. In DNA, the CDR3 is TGCGCCAGCAGCCCGACCCTACAGGAGCGAGAGACCCAGTACTTC. It yields the protein CASSPTLQERETQYF.

The gene calls are TRBV11-1 and TRBJ2-7; the D is unclear. V was shortened by 0 bases and J by 3 bases, with 9 bases between the two germline ends. This CDR3 has 14 amino acids. CDR1 and CDR2 (germline): SGHAT, FQDESV (reference sequence). The CDR3 bases are TGTGCCAGCAGCTTAGCCACGGATGGCTACGAGCAGTACTTC. As protein: CASSLATDGYEQYF.

This clonotype was observed a few times. The chain recombines TRBV5-1 with TRBJ2-4; TRBD1 is a possible D gene (5 bases). Germline CDR1 reads SGHRS; CDR2 reads YFSETQ. The CDR3 contains 17 residues. The V and J ends lost 1 base and 3 bases respectively, with 17 bases between them. CDR3 sequence reads: CASSLPQVANNKNIQYF. The CDR3 bases are TGCGCCAGCAGCTTGCCACAGGTGGCAAACAACAAAAACATTCAGTACTTC.

This clonotype showed up just a few times. The chain links TRBV4-1 to TRBJ1-4, with 8 bases matching TRBD1. Trimming cost V 3 bases and J 6 bases; bases outside gene matches: 6. Germline V gene data show CDR1 as MGHRA and CDR2 as YSYEKL. The CDR3 loop spans 15 amino acids. CDR3: CASSQQTGDDEKLFF. CDR3 DNA: TGCGCCAGCAGCCAGCAGACAGGGGATGATGAAAAACTGTTTTTT.

The chain is built from TRBV6-2 or TRBV6-3 and TRBJ1-5; tentatively, D is TRBD1 (6 bases). This CDR3 region has 16 residues. Germline V gene sequence: CDR1 MNHEY, CDR2 SVGEGT. Trimming left V 5 bases short and J 4 bases short, with 18 bases between. The CDR3 spells CASSPIRSTGNQPQHF. The CDR3 DNA is TGTGCCAGCAGTCCAATTCGGAGTACAGGGAATCAGCCCCAGCATTTT.

The rearrangement uses TRBV20-1 and TRBJ2-5; a possible D gene is TRBD1 (5 bases). From germline, CDR1 is DFQATT and CDR2 SNEGSKA (reference sequence). Trimming shortened V by 4 bases and J by 11 bases, and 26 bases separated the two germline ends. This CDR3 region has 15 residues. CDR3 sequence (DNA): TGCAGTGCTAAACCCCTCCAGGGTACACCCGATGAGCAGTACTTC. It yields the protein CSAKPLQGTPDEQYF.

The chain is built from TRBV4-2 and TRBJ1-1, with D maybe TRBD1 (6 bases). Germline V gene lookup returns CDR1 LGHNA and CDR2 YNFKEQ. This CDR3 has 14 residues. V lost 5 bases and J lost 2, with 12 bases in between. The CDR3 region is CASSARQANTEAFF. CDR3 coding DNA: TGTGCCAGCAGCGCCCGACAGGCCAACACTGAAGCTTTCTTT.

This clonotype was found a few times. The chain uses TRBV20-1 and TRBJ2-1; D is perhaps TRBD1 or TRBD2 (6 bases each). Trimming shortened V by 2 bases and J by 6 bases, and 14 bases separated the two germline ends. The CDR3 consists of 14 residues. The germline V gene encodes CDR1 DFQATT and CDR2 SNEGSKA (reference sequence). In DNA, the CDR3 is TGCAGTGCTAGACTGGGGGGCCAGAGCAATGAGCAGTTCTTC. Translation gives CSARLGGQSNEQFF.

The gene calls are TRBV27 and TRBJ2-5; 9 bases map to TRBD2. The J segment lost 0 bases and the V segment lost 6 bases, leaving 11 bases of the junction unmatched. CDR1 is MNHEY and CDR2 is SMNVEV in the germline V gene (reference sequence). CDR3 size: 17 residues. The CDR3 is CASRRNGLAGHQETQYF. The CDR3 DNA sequence: TGTGCCAGCAGGCGCAACGGGCTAGCGGGGCACCAAGAGACCCAGTACTTC.

The gene calls are TRBV7-3 and TRBJ1-4, with D possibly TRBD1 on 5 matching bases. The CDR3 sequence is 16 residues long. Trimming shortened V by 2 bases and J by 6 bases, and 16 bases separated the two germline ends. Germline V gene sequence: CDR1 SGHTA, CDR2 FQGTGA. CDR3 sequence reads: CASSLLPTGDYEKLFF. Written as DNA, the CDR3 is TGTGCCAGCAGCTTATTACCCACCGGGGACTATGAAAAACTGTTTTTT.

The genes are TRBV4-2 and TRBJ2-7; tentatively, D is TRBD1 or TRBD2 (6 bases each). V lost 4 bases, J lost 2 bases, and 15 bases lay in between. Germline CDR1 LGHNA, CDR2 YNFKEQ. This CDR3 is built from 15 residues. CDR3 bases: TGTGCCAGCAGCCTAAGAAGGGGGGAACCCTACGAGCAGTACTTC. Its translation: CASSLRRGEPYEQYF.